The 21 T cell receptor beta chains below all came from one sample that was sequenced in a study of shared clonotypes between healthy human individuals. Sequencing used immunoSEQ multiplex PCR; TCRdb keeps in-frame clones, though not all of them. In the table there are fewer than 400,000 clones, 74% of which are singletons. The sample taken for sequencing was memory CD4+ T cells sorted from blood. Subset reported: CD45RA-negative fraction. The receptors were gathered from a man younger than 45 in good health.

This rearrangement joins TRBV11-3 to TRBJ1-3; no reliable D call. There are 13 residues in the CDR3. The germline CDR1 and CDR2 sequences are SGHNT and YENEEA. V lost 3 bases and J lost 0, with 3 bases in between. DNA of the CDR3: TGTGCCAGCAGCTTGGCCTCTGGAAACACCATATATTTT. Its protein product is CASSLASGNTIYF.

The chain employs TRBV2 and TRBJ2-1; TRBD2 aligns across 9 bases. The V segment lost 6 bases and the J segment 7 bases; nucleotides outside the gene matches: 7. Germline V lookup: CDR1 SNHLY, CDR2 FYNNEI. This CDR3 has 14 residues. The CDR3 here is CASRGLAVENEQFF. CDR3 DNA sequence: TGTGCCAGCAGGGGACTAGCAGTAGAAAATGAGCAGTTCTTC.

This clone was recorded a few times. The chain has TRBV5-5 and TRBJ2-7; TRBD2 aligns across 15 bases. The CDR3 covers 20 residues. Germline V gene sequence: CDR1 SGHKS, CDR2 YYEKEE (reference sequence). Trimming at V came to 4 bases and at J to 1 base, leaving 15 bases not matched to a gene. The CDR3 DNA reads as TGTGCCAGCAGCCGCTCGCCTCGTCCGGGACTAGCGGGAGGTTCCTACGAGCAGTACTTC. This translates into CASSRSPRPGLAGGSYEQYF.

This clone appeared once. The chain is built from TRBV11-3 and TRBJ2-1; D gene unclear. Germline V lookup: CDR1 SGHNT, CDR2 YENEEA. V was trimmed by 3 bases and J by 5 bases, leaving 8 bases between them. This CDR3 comprises 13 residues. The CDR3 sequence: CASSFVQDNEQFF. In DNA form, the CDR3 reads TGTGCCAGCAGCTTTGTTCAAGACAATGAGCAGTTCTTC.

The sample holds a few counts of this clone. The V call is TRBV5-1, the J call TRBJ2-7; 9 positions match TRBD2. This CDR3 comprises 15 residues. J lost 9 bases, V lost 0 bases, and 10 bases had no gene match. Per the germline V gene, CDR1 is SGHRS and CDR2 is YFSETQ. The CDR3: CASSLDGREGKRQYF. In nucleotides, the CDR3 is TGCGCCAGCAGCTTGGACGGGCGGGAGGGGAAGAGGCAGTACTTC.

The chain joins TRBV29-1 to TRBJ2-7, with TRBD2 matching over 7 bases. There are 13 residues in the CDR3. Germline CDR1 is SQVTM and CDR2 is ANQGSEA. Trimming cost V 5 bases and J 5 bases; bases outside gene matches: 9. CDR3 loop: CSVTSGTPHEQYF. DNA for the CDR3: TGCAGCGTTACAAGCGGGACCCCCCACGAGCAGTACTTC.

The rearrangement uses TRBV5-5 and TRBJ1-1; perhaps TRBD1 as D (5 bases). The CDR3 contains 15 residues. V lost 0 bases to trimming and J lost 0 bases, with 9 bases between them. Germline V gives CDR1 SGHKS, CDR2 YYEKEE (reference sequence). The CDR3: CASSLEGTLNTEAFF. CDR3 DNA: TGTGCCAGCAGCTTGGAGGGGACCTTGAACACTGAAGCTTTCTTT.

The chain uses TRBV10-3 and TRBJ1-5, with D hard to call. The CDR3 contains 14 residues. V was trimmed by 0 bases and J by 5 bases, leaving 8 bases between them. Germline loops: CDR1 ENHRY, CDR2 SYGVKD. The CDR3 DNA reads TGTGCCATCAGTGAGTCTCTGGGAGATCAGCCCCAGCATTTT. It yields the protein CAISESLGDQPQHF.

The chain employs TRBV2 and TRBJ1-5, with D perhaps TRBD1 (5 bases). The CDR3 has 13 residues. The germline CDR1 and CDR2 sequences are SNHLY and FYNNEI. The V end was cut by 6 bases, the J end by 7 bases, with 13 bases between. The CDR3 DNA is TGTGCCAGCAGAGGGGAGGGTTGGCAGCCCCAGCATTTT. Its protein is CASRGEGWQPQHF.

The chain is built from TRBV4-3 and TRBJ2-4; D might be TRBD1 or TRBD2, each matching 7 bases. Germline CDR1 is LGHNA and CDR2 is YSLEER. Trimming removed 3 bases at V and 9 bases at J, with 24 bases between. The CDR3 has 17 amino acids. The CDR3 nucleotides are TGCGCCAGCAGCCAGGAAAGAACGGGACAGTGGGGGGGCATTCAGTACTTC. Its translation: CASSQERTGQWGGIQYF.

The chain combines TRBV7-9 with TRBJ2-6, with D hard to call. Germline values: CDR1 SEHNR, CDR2 FQNEAQ (reference sequence). The CDR3 extends over 18 amino acids. Trimming took 0 bases from V and 0 from J, leaving 12 bases between them. For the CDR3, the DNA is TGTGCCAGCAGCTTAGCGGGTAGGGTAAGCTCTGGGGCCAACGTCCTGACTTTC. Translation gives CASSLAGRVSSGANVLTF.

The chain recombines TRBV5-4 with TRBJ1-4; no clear D gene. Germline V gives CDR1 SGHNT, CDR2 YYREEE (reference sequence). Trimming stripped 3 bases from V and 10 bases from J, with 19 bases between. This CDR3 is built from 15 residues. CDR3 nucleotide sequence: TGTGCCAGCAGCTCCCAAGAGGGCAGCGGTGGAAAACTGTTTTTT. This encodes CASSSQEGSGGKLFF.

The V gene is TRBV5-1, the J gene TRBJ2-1; 11 bases are a match to TRBD2. Per the germline V gene, CDR1 is SGHRS and CDR2 is YFSETQ. The CDR3 has 15 residues. J lost 9 bases, V lost 4 bases, and 9 bases had no gene match. CDR3 nucleotides: TGCGCCAGCAGCCCCTTAGCGGGAGGGGATGGTGAGCAGTTCTTC. Protein product: CASSPLAGGDGEQFF. The variable domain in full, with the rest retrieved from reference TRBV5-1 and TRBJ2-1, is KAGVTQTPRYLIKTRGQQVTLSCSPISGHRSVSWYQQTPGQGLQFLFEYFSETQRNKGNFPGRFSGRQFSNSRSEMNVSTLELGDSALYLCASSPLAGGDGEQFFGPGTRLTVL.

This chain uses TRBV5-4 with TRBJ2-3; weak D call: TRBD1 (6 bases). V was cut by 2 bases and J by 4 bases, with 11 bases left in between. Germline loops: CDR1 SGHNT, CDR2 YYREEE (reference sequence). CDR3 length: 14 amino acids. The CDR3 DNA reads TGTGCCAGCAGCTTCCAGGGGATGGCAGATACGCAGTATTTT. The encoded protein is CASSFQGMADTQYF.

This chain links TRBV15 with TRBJ1-4; D is unclear. Per the germline V gene, CDR1 is LNHNV and CDR2 is YYDKDF (reference sequence). The V gene lost 0 bases and the J gene lost 4 bases, with 6 bases spanning the gap. This CDR3 has 14 amino acids. In DNA, the CDR3 is TGTGCCACCAGCAGAGAGCTTTATAATGAAAAACTGTTTTTT. Protein product: CATSRELYNEKLFF.

As to this clone: With a far larger clone one base away, a read error is the likely cause. The sample carries other DNA sequences with the same CDR3. The DNA of the CDR3 is TGCAGCGTTAGGACAGGATACGAGCAGTACTTC. Its protein product is CSVRTGYEQYF. V and J are TRBV29-1 and TRBJ2-7, with TRBD1 matching over 7 bases. The CDR3 spans 11 residues. With 5 bases clipped from V and 4 bases from J, the junction kept 2 bases outside the gene matches. CDR1 SQVTM and CDR2 ANQGSEA come from the germline V gene.

The chain uses TRBV25-1 and TRBJ2-7; D possibly uses TRBD1 or TRBD2 (6 bases each). Germline V lookup: CDR1 MGHDK, CDR2 SYGVNS. The CDR3 is 14 residues long. Trimming stripped 4 bases from V and 6 bases from J, with 16 bases between. This CDR3 is CASSGSSGAVEQYF. CDR3 nucleotide sequence: TGTGCCAGCAGTGGTTCATCGGGGGCGGTCGAGCAGTACTTC.

This sequence joins TRBV11-2 and TRBJ2-1, with unresolved D. V was shortened by 2 bases and J by 5 bases, with 7 bases between the two germline ends. CDR1 and CDR2 (germline): SGHAT, FQNNGV. The length of the CDR3 is 13 residues. The CDR3 reads CASSLNRDNEQFF. Written as DNA, the CDR3 is TGTGCCAGCAGCTTAAACCGGGACAATGAGCAGTTCTTC.

This clone occurred many times. The rearrangement uses TRBV6-1 and TRBJ2-7, with 7 nucleotides matching TRBD1. With 8 bases clipped from V and 0 bases from J, the junction kept 7 bases outside the gene matches. Germline V gene sequence: CDR1 MNHNS, CDR2 SASEGT. The CDR3 runs 14 residues. The CDR3 sequence is CASGGQTSSYEQYF. In nucleotides, the CDR3 is TGTGCCAGCGGGGGACAGACGAGCTCCTACGAGCAGTACTTC.

CDR3 DNA sequence: TGTGCCAGCGGGGCCTACGAACAGGGGAACACCGGGGAGCTGTTTTTT. This translates into CASGAYEQGNTGELFF. The chain combines TRBV28 with TRBJ2-2, with a tentative D call TRBD1 (6 bases). The CDR3 has 16 residues. Germline CDR1 is MDHEN and CDR2 is SYDVKM. Trimming took off 8 bases at V and 1 base at J, with 17 bases between the two ends.

The chain has TRBV28 and TRBJ2-5; 15 bases are shared with TRBD2. Unmatched junction bases numbered 13, after V lost 5 bases and J lost 0 bases. The CDR3 totals 20 residues. From germline, CDR1 is MDHEN and CDR2 SYDVKM. The CDR3 DNA sequence: TGTGCCAGCAGTCCAACCGATATCGGACTAGCGGGAGGGTACCAAGAGACCCAGTACTTC. This translates into CASSPTDIGLAGGYQETQYF.